These T cell receptor beta chains were read from a single sample in a study of T cells in Graves' hyperthyroidism and ophthalmopathy. In TCRdb, the multiplex PCR reads were re-called with MiXCR into one record per CDR3 protein. Of 450,000 to 650,000 distinct CDR3 sequences listed, roughly 17% are singletons. The material sequenced was blood. The receptor source for this set is a woman younger than 30 with Graves' ophthalmopathy. CDR3s include the opening cysteine and the closing phenylalanine or tryptophan. Each record gives: clone size, D gene, V gene, J gene, CDR3 length, CDR3 DNA, CDR3 protein. D genes are given only for firm matches. Size is omitted from some rows. Given values are once, few, many or a class for expanded clones.

>-|-|TRBV6-1|TRBJ2-2|14
TGTGCCAGCAGTTTTGAAAGCGCGCCCGGGGAGCTGTTTTTT
CASSFESAPGELFF
>once|TRBD1|TRBV7-9|TRBJ1-2|18
TGTGCCAGCAGCTCCTCGATACTCGGGGACAGGGGTCCCTACGGCTACACCTTC
CASSSSILGDRGPYGYTF
>many|-|TRBV18|TRBJ1-4|14
TGTGCCAGCTCACCAGGGGCAGTTAATGAAAAACTGTTTTTT
CASSPGAVNEKLFF
>many|-|TRBV7-3|TRBJ2-2|13
TGTGCCAGCAGCTTAACTAGCACCGGGGAGCTGTTTTTT
CASSLTSTGELFF
>few|TRBD1|TRBV30|TRBJ1-5|13
TGTGCCTGCCTGACAGGGGACGATCAGCCCCAGCATTTT
CACLTGDDQPQHF
>many|-|TRBV3-1|TRBJ1-6|15
TGTGCCAGCAGCCAAGAATCCGGGAAGAATTCACCCCTCCACTTT
CASSQESGKNSPLHF
>few|-|TRBV6-1|TRBJ2-6|16
TGTGCCAGCAAGGGGGAGACTATCTCTGGGGCCAACGTCCTGACTTTC
CASKGETISGANVLTF
>many|-|TRBV3-1|TRBJ2-5|16
TGTGCCAGCAGCCAGTTTAGCGGTCTTGGTGGGGAGACCCAGTACTTC
CASSQFSGLGGETQYF
>few|-|TRBV30|TRBJ1-2|13
TGTGCCTGGAGATCAACACCTAACTATGGCTACACCTTC
CAWRSTPNYGYTF
>many|-|TRBV18|TRBJ1-2|16
TGTGCCAGCTCACCAGACGATCGCGTTTCTAACTATGGCTACACCTTC
CASSPDDRVSNYGYTF
>many|-|TRBV30|TRBJ1-1|13
TGTGCCTGGAGTGTCGCAGGGCGGACTGAAGCTTTCTTT
CAWSVAGRTEAFF
>-|TRBD2|TRBV12-3/TRBV12-4|TRBJ2-4|21
TGTGCCAGCACTGATTTCGGTCGGGGACTAGCGGGGGCCTTAGCCAAAAACATTCAGTACTTC
CASTDFGRGLAGALAKNIQYF
>-|-|TRBV30|TRBJ2-2|13
TGTGCCTGGAGTTTGGCGAACACCGGGGAGCTGTTTTTT
CAWSLANTGELFF
>many|-|TRBV7-2|TRBJ1-5|16
TGTGCCAGCAGCTTAGATGGTCGCAGGGCCAATCAGCCCCAGCATTTT
CASSLDGRRANQPQHF
>many|TRBD1|TRBV6-1|TRBJ1-5|14
TGTGCCAGCAGCAGAGACAGGGGCAATCAGCCCCAGCATTTT
CASSRDRGNQPQHF
>-|-|TRBV6-6|TRBJ2-7|15
TGTGCCAGCAGTTACTCGACGGTAGGAGGTTACGAGCAGTACTTC
CASSYSTVGGYEQYF
>-|TRBD2|TRBV5-1|TRBJ2-3|16
TGCGCCAGCAGCTTGGAGGGACTAGCGGGAACAGATACGCAGTATTTT
CASSLEGLAGTDTQYF
>many|-|TRBV30|TRBJ2-5|13
TGTGCCTGGAGTGTACTCACTCAAGAGACCCAGTACTTC
CAWSVLTQETQYF
>few|TRBD1|TRBV19|TRBJ2-7|15
TGTGCCAGTAGTGTCTCTGTGACAGGGATCAACGAGCAGTACTTC
CASSVSVTGINEQYF
>-|-|TRBV6-1|TRBJ2-1|12
TGTGCCAGCGGGTCTGTTTTCCATGAGCAGTTCTTC
CASGSVFHEQFF
>few|TRBD2|TRBV19|TRBJ2-1|17
TGTGCCAGTAGTATAATAGGCGGGGGGACTTCCTACAATGAGCAGTTCTTC
CASSIIGGGTSYNEQFF
>-|-|TRBV19|TRBJ2-7|15
TGTGCCAGTAGTCTCACAGGGACATTTGTGGACGAGCAGTACTTC
CASSLTGTFVDEQYF
>few|TRBD2|TRBV6-1|TRBJ2-1|15
TGTGCCAGCAGTAAGGGGACGGGGGGGCCCTATGAGCAGTTCTTC
CASSKGTGGPYEQFF
>many|-|TRBV3-1|TRBJ1-6|12
TGTGCCAGCAGCCAAAGTCGCTCACCCCTCCACTTT
CASSQSRSPLHF
>many|TRBD2|TRBV7-3|TRBJ2-1|15
TGTGCCAGCAGCTTAATAGGGACTAGCGGAAATGAGCAGTTCTTC
CASSLIGTSGNEQFF
>many|-|TRBV7-8|TRBJ2-7|15
TGTGCCAGCAGTCCCTCCCGGCTAGCAGGTACCGAGCAGTACTTC
CASSPSRLAGTEQYF
>many|-|TRBV7-9|TRBJ1-2|14
TGTGCCAGCAGTACAGCGGGGGGGTACTATGGCTACACCTTC
CASSTAGGYYGYTF
>many|-|TRBV12-3/TRBV12-4|TRBJ1-1|12
TGTGCCAGCAGTTTTTGGGACACTGAAGCTTTCTTT
CASSFWDTEAFF
>many|-|TRBV6-1|TRBJ1-1|15
TGTGCCAGCAGTTCCATAAGGGACATGAACACTGAAGCTTTCTTT
CASSSIRDMNTEAFF
>few|TRBD1|TRBV28|TRBJ1-5|16
TGTGCCAGCAGTTTATGGAAGGGGGCGAGCAATCAGCCCCAGCATTTT
CASSLWKGASNQPQHF
>many|TRBD1|TRBV20-1|TRBJ1-1|15
TGCAGTGCCGGACAGGGCCGAGTTAGGGACACTGAAGCTTTCTTT
CSAGQGRVRDTEAFF
>many|-|TRBV7-9|TRBJ2-1|15
TGTGCCAGCAGCTTTAAGGATAGCTCCTACAATGAGCAGTTCTTC
CASSFKDSSYNEQFF
>-|-|TRBV20-1|TRBJ2-1|14
TGCAGTGCATACCGGGGGGCTTCCTACAATGAGCAGTTCTTC
CSAYRGASYNEQFF
>few|-|TRBV5-6|TRBJ2-1|15
TGTGCCAGCAGCTTAACTCGAAAGGTCTTTTATGAGCAGTTCTTC
CASSLTRKVFYEQFF
>-|TRBD1|TRBV12-3/TRBV12-4|TRBJ1-1|14
TGTGCCAGCAGTGGGGGACAGCAGAACGCTGAAGCTTTCTTT
CASSGGQQNAEAFF
>once|TRBD1|TRBV7-3|TRBJ1-1|13
TGTGCCAGCAGCTTAACCTTGACAGGGGAAGCTTTCTTT
CASSLTLTGEAFF